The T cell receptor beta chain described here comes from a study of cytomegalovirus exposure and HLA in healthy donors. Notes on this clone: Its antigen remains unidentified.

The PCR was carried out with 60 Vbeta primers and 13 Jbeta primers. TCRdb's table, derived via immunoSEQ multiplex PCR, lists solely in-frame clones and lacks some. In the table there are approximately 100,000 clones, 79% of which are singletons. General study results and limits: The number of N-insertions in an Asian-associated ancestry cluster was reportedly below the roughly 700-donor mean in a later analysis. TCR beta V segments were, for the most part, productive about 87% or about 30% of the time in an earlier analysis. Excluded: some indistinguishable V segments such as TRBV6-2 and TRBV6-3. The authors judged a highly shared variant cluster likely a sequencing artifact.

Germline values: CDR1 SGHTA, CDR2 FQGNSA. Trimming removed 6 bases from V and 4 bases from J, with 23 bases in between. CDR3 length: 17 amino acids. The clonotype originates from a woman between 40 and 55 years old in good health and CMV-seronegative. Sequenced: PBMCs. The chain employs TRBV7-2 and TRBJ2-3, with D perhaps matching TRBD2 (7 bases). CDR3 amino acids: CASRSRWEGGSPDTQYF. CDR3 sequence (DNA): TGTGCCAGCAGGTCCCGCTGGGAGGGGGGCTCCCCAGATACGCAGTATTTT.